The 18 T cell receptor beta chains given below trace back to one sample, sequenced in a study of cytomegalovirus exposure and HLA in healthy donors. Profiling relied on immunoSEQ multiplex PCR, and the TCRdb table lists in-frame clones only, not all of them. The sample has 100,000 to 130,000 clones; roughly 88% are singletons. The sequenced sample consisted of PBMCs. These receptors all come from a woman aged 18 to 35 in good health and CMV-seronegative.

The chain employs TRBV18 and TRBJ1-1; D is unclear. The CDR3 consists of 14 residues. V lost 6 bases and J 1 base, leaving 12 bases between the germline ends. CDR1 and CDR2 from the germline V gene are KGHSH and LQKENI. The CDR3 region is CASSERVQNTEAFF. In nucleotides, the CDR3 is TGTGCCAGCTCCGAGCGGGTTCAGAACACTGAAGCTTTCTTT.

The chain has TRBV5-1 and TRBJ2-5, with D possibly TRBD1 on 5 matching bases. The ends were cut back, 0 bases at V and 5 bases at J, with 8 bases in the middle. This CDR3 region has 13 residues. In germline, CDR1 is SGHRS, CDR2 YFSETQ. The CDR3 spells CASSLEGIETQYF. The CDR3 DNA is TGCGCCAGCAGCTTGGAGGGGATTGAGACCCAGTACTTC.

A few counts support this clone. V usage is TRBV12-5 and J usage is TRBJ1-2; D perhaps matches TRBD1 (6 bases). CDR1 and CDR2 from the germline V gene are LGHNT and FRNRAP. Trimming pared 8 bases from V and 12 bases from J, leaving 16 bases between. CDR3 length: 11 amino acids. The CDR3 spells CASFRDTGNTF. Written as DNA, the CDR3 is TGTGCTAGTTTCCGGGACACGGGGAACACCTTC.

The CDR3 loop is CASSTGDTEAFF. CDR3 nucleotides: TGTGCCAGCAGTACGGGTGACACTGAAGCTTTCTTT. The rearrangement links TRBV6-6 to TRBJ1-1; the D is unclear. CDR3 size: 12 residues. Germline CDR1 MNHNY, CDR2 SVGAGI (reference sequence). V was clipped by 5 bases and J by 3 bases, with 7 bases between them.

The gene calls are TRBV7-3 and TRBJ1-1; possible D gene TRBD1, 6 bases. The germline CDR1 and CDR2 sequences are SGHTA and FQGTGA. The length of the CDR3 is 14 residues. V lost 6 bases to trimming and J lost 6 bases, with 17 bases between them. CDR3 region: CASRSPGHSSEAFF. The CDR3 DNA sequence: TGTGCCAGCAGGTCTCCGGGACATTCCTCTGAAGCTTTCTTT.

The chain joins TRBV9 to TRBJ2-3, with D possibly matching TRBD1 (5 bases). Per the germline V gene, CDR1 is SGDLS and CDR2 is YYNGEE. This CDR3 has 15 residues. The germline V and J ends were trimmed by 4 bases and 0 bases, with 12 bases remaining between them. Here the CDR3 reads CASSFSGASTDTQYF. CDR3 nucleotide sequence: TGTGCCAGCAGCTTTAGTGGGGCGAGCACAGATACGCAGTATTTT.

The chain recombines TRBV5-1 with TRBJ1-4, with D tentatively TRBD1 (6 bases). The CDR3 loop spans 13 amino acids. V was cut by 1 base and J by 7 bases, with 8 bases left in between. In germline, CDR1 is SGHRS, CDR2 YFSETQ. The CDR3 spells CASSLLGGEKLFF. As DNA, the CDR3 is TGCGCCAGCAGCTTGTTAGGGGGTGAAAAACTGTTTTTT.

The V call is TRBV6-1, the J call TRBJ2-3; D remains unclear. The CDR3 consists of 13 residues. Trimming pared 6 bases from V and 0 bases from J, leaving 7 bases between. Germline lookup yields CDR1 MNHNS and CDR2 SASEGT. CDR3 in DNA: TGTGCCAGCAGGTATACTAGCACAGATACGCAGTATTTT. This codes for CASRYTSTDTQYF.

The J gene is TRBJ1-1, the V gene TRBV5-6; possible D gene TRBD1, 6 bases. V was cut by 0 bases and J by 7 bases, with 10 bases left in between. This CDR3 is 13 amino acids long. Germline CDR1 reads SGHDT; CDR2 reads YYEEEE. For the CDR3, the DNA is TGTGCCAGCAGCTTGGAGAGGGACATTGAAGCTTTCTTT. It codes for CASSLERDIEAFF.

V is TRBV9 and J is TRBJ2-2; 7 bases align to TRBD1. CDR3 length: 15 residues. The trim removed 2 bases at V and 4 bases at J, leaving 5 bases unmatched. CDR1 is SGDLS, CDR2 YYNGEE, per germline. The CDR3 bases are TGTGCCAGCAGCGTTCGACAGGGCCGCACCGGGGAGCTGTTTTTT. Translating it yields CASSVRQGRTGELFF.

V usage is TRBV4-2 and J usage is TRBJ1-2; no clear D gene. Germline values: CDR1 LGHNA, CDR2 YNFKEQ. V shed 1 base and J shed 5 bases, with 14 bases lying between them. The CDR3 spans 15 residues. CDR3 in amino acids: CASSQGVEGDYGYTF. Written as DNA, the CDR3 is TGTGCCAGCAGCCAAGGGGTAGAGGGTGATTATGGCTACACCTTC.

The chain couples TRBV10-1 to TRBJ2-3; 10 bases agree with TRBD1. Germline-derived CDR1 and CDR2 are WNHNN and SYGVQD (reference sequence). The CDR3 has 16 residues. V lost 3 bases, J lost 1 base, and 4 bases stayed unmatched. The CDR3 DNA reads as TGCGCCAGCAGTGAAAGGGGGACAGGGGGCACAGATACGCAGTATTTT. Translation: CASSERGTGGTDTQYF.

The chain uses TRBV19 and TRBJ2-4, with unresolved D. This CDR3 is 14 amino acids long. CDR1 LNHDA and CDR2 SQIVND come from the germline V gene (reference sequence). The germline V and J ends were trimmed by 5 bases and 3 bases, with 11 bases remaining between them. CDR3 coding DNA: TGTGCCAGTAGTCACCAGTACGTCAAAAACATTCAGTACTTC. Translation: CASSHQYVKNIQYF.

This clone was recorded only once. This chain connects TRBV10-2 to TRBJ2-2, with D unresolved. CDR3 length: 14 amino acids. Trimming shortened V by 6 bases and J by 7 bases, and 15 bases separated the two germline ends. CDR1 and CDR2 from the germline V gene are WSHSY and SAAADI. The CDR3 loop reads CASSPLERSGELFF. The CDR3 coding sequence is TGCGCCAGCAGCCCCCTCGAGAGGAGCGGGGAGCTGTTTTTT.

The V and J genes are TRBV20-1 and TRBJ1-1; D remains ambiguous. V gave up 6 bases and J gave up 1 base, with 6 bases separating them. In germline, CDR1 is DFQATT, CDR2 SNEGSKA (reference sequence). The CDR3 is 11 amino acids. Here the CDR3 reads CSAQRNTEAFF. The CDR3 coding sequence is TGCAGTGCACAAAGGAACACTGAAGCTTTCTTT.

V usage is TRBV5-8 and J usage is TRBJ2-7; D gene unclear. Looked up from germline, CDR1 is SGHTS and CDR2 is YDEGEE. CDR3 size: 14 residues. V lost 4 bases to trimming and J lost 2 bases, with 13 bases between them. CDR3 region: CASSLQVPTYEQYF. The CDR3 coding sequence is TGTGCCAGCAGCCTTCAGGTCCCCACCTACGAGCAGTACTTC.

The CDR3 nucleotides read TGTGCCAGCAAGGACAGGATGTCCCAAGAGACCCAGTACTTC. Protein sequence: CASKDRMSQETQYF. The chain couples TRBV6-5 to TRBJ2-5, with 7 bases fitting TRBD1. There are 14 residues in the CDR3. From germline, CDR1 is MNHEY and CDR2 SVGAGI. With V trimmed by 7 bases and J by 1 base, 6 bases remained unmatched.

The chain carries TRBV27 and TRBJ2-5; TRBD1 aligns across 7 bases. The CDR3 totals 12 residues. Germline assignment: CDR1 MNHEY and CDR2 SMNVEV (reference sequence). V trimming: 4 bases; J trimming: 4 bases; junction bases outside the gene matches: 0. The CDR3 sequence is CASSSGGETQYF. For the CDR3, the DNA is TGTGCCAGCAGTTCAGGGGGAGAGACCCAGTACTTC.